This record covers a single T cell receptor beta chain. The sample comes from a study of cytotoxic CD8 clonotypes in ibrutinib-treated CLL. Germline-derived CDR1 and CDR2 are PRHDT and FYEKMQ (reference sequence). This CDR3 spans 12 amino acids. Trimming shortened V by 5 bases and J by 1 base, and 6 bases separated the two germline ends. PBMCs were cryopreserved, and roughly 2.1 micrograms of genomic DNA from them went into TCR beta libraries. Measured with immunoSEQ multiplex PCR; TCRdb has only the in-frame clones, and not every one. The data show about 140,000 clones, with approximately 80% seen just once and approximately 7.6% held by the top ten.

The starting material was PBMCs, obtained after 36 months of ibrutinib treatment. The gene calls are TRBV13 and TRBJ2-7; D perhaps matches TRBD2 (5 bases). This clonotype originated in a human donor with chronic lymphocytic leukemia. CDR3 sequence reads: CASSRLSYEQYF. CDR3 DNA sequence: TGTGCCAGCAGCCGACTATCCTACGAGCAGTACTTC. Filled out from reference TRBV13 and TRBJ2-7, the complete variable domain reads AAGVIQSPRHLIKEKRETATLKCYPIPRHDTVYWYQQGPGQDPQFLISFYEKMQSDKGSIPDRFSAQQFSDYHSELNMSSLELGDSALYFCASSRLSYEQYFGPGTRLTVT.